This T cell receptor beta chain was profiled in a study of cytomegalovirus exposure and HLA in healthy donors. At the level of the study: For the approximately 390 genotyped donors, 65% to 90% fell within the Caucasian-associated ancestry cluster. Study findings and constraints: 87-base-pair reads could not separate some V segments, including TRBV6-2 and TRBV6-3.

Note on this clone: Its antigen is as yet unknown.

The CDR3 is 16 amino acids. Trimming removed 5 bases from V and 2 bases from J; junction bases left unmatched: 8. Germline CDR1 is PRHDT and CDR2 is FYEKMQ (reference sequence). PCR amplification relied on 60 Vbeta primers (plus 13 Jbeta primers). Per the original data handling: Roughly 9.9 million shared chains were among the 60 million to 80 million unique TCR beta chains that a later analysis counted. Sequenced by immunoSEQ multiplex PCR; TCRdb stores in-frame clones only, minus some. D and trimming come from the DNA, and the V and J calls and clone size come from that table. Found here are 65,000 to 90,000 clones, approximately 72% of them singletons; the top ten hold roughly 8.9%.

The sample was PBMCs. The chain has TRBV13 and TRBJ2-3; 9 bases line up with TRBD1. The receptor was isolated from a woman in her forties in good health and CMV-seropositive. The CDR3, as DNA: TGTGCCAGCAGCCCACAGGGGGCGGAGGACACAGATACGCAGTATTTT. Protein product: CASSPQGAEDTDTQYF.